The sequence of this T cell receptor (beta chain) was determined in a study of PD-L1 blockade in urothelial cancer. Study-wide background: Males with bladder-origin urothelial cancer constituted about 85% of the roughly 30 patients. It was at 3 weeks (second dose) and 6 weeks after treatment start that blood was analyzed.

Each PCR had synthetic TCR analog templates added to it as a spike-in. Only in-frame clones appear in the TCRdb table, and some are missing; sequencing was by immunoSEQ multiplex PCR. The sample carries roughly 40,000 clones, roughly 88% recorded once. As for this clone: Its cognate antigen is unknown.

The V gene's germline CDR1 is MNHEY and CDR2 SVGAGI. This CDR3 contains 15 residues. With 5 bases clipped from V and 4 bases from J, the junction kept 7 bases outside the gene matches. Sample time point: pretreatment peripheral blood. Whole-study findings and limits: At 3 weeks on treatment, tumor-associated clones expanded more with durable benefit.

The genes are TRBV6-5 and TRBJ2-7; 11 bases line up with TRBD2. The source was PBMCs, collected around atezolizumab (anti-PD-L1) treatment. The clonotype was recovered from a donor at least 40 years old with urothelial cancer. DNA of the CDR3: TGTGCCAGCAGTCCCACTAGCGGGAGTCGTTACGAGCAGTACTTC. Protein sequence: CASSPTSGSRYEQYF.